The 28 T cell receptor beta chains below come from one sample, sequenced in a study of blood T cell repertoires in COVID-19. Measured with immunoSEQ multiplex PCR; TCRdb has only the in-frame clones, and not every one. The sample consists of about 70,000 clones, 75% to 90% of them appearing once. Sequencing used peripheral blood. Source of these receptors: a woman older than 75 with active or convalescent COVID-19.

This sequence joins TRBV6-1 and TRBJ2-3; 9 bases align to TRBD2. Germline lookup yields CDR1 MNHNS and CDR2 SASEGT. The CDR3 is 17 residues long. Trimming cost V 4 bases and J 1 base; bases outside gene matches: 9. CDR3 in amino acids: CASSVRPRTSGTDTQYF. Here the CDR3 DNA reads TGTGCCAGCAGTGTCCGCCCGCGGACTAGCGGCACAGATACGCAGTATTTT.

The V call is TRBV2, the J call TRBJ1-4; 7 bases are shared with TRBD1. Looked up from germline, CDR1 is SNHLY and CDR2 is FYNNEI. CDR3 length: 15 amino acids. J lost 3 bases, V lost 7 bases, and 8 bases had no gene match. This chain's CDR3 is CASKVQGNPNEKLFF. In DNA, the CDR3 is TGTGCCAGCAAGGTACAGGGGAACCCTAATGAAAAACTGTTTTTT.

The chain couples TRBV7-9 to TRBJ2-2, with a weak D call TRBD1 (5 bases). V lost 0 bases and J 5 bases, leaving 13 bases between the germline ends. CDR1 and CDR2 (germline): SEHNR, FQNEAQ (reference sequence). This CDR3 is 16 amino acids long. In DNA, the CDR3 is TGTGCCAGCAGCTTAGCAGTAGGGGCCAGAACCGGGGAGCTGTTTTTT. It translates to CASSLAVGARTGELFF. The full variable domain, rest sourced from reference TRBV7-9 and TRBJ2-2, is DTGVSQNPRHKITKRGQNVTFRCDPISEHNRLYWYRQTLGQGPEFLTYFQNEAQLEKSRLLSDRFSAERPKGSFSTLEIQRTEQGDSAMYLCASSLAVGARTGELFFGEGSRLTVL.

This clone was counted a single time. This chain uses TRBV6-2 or TRBV6-3 with TRBJ2-1; maybe TRBD2 (5 bases). CDR3 length: 17 amino acids. Germline CDR1 and CDR2: MNHEY and SVGEGT. V was cut by 2 bases and J by 1 base, with 15 bases left in between. This CDR3 is CASSYGDGRRSYNEQFF. The DNA of the CDR3 is TGTGCCAGCAGTTACGGGGATGGCCGGAGGTCCTACAATGAGCAGTTCTTC.

The V call is TRBV5-1, the J call TRBJ2-2; D possibly corresponds to TRBD1 (5 bases). Trimming cost V 2 bases and J 0 bases, with 11 bases left between them. This CDR3 is 16 amino acids long. Germline CDR1 SGHRS, CDR2 YFSETQ. The CDR3 region is CASSFPGAANTGELFF. CDR3 in DNA: TGCGCCAGCAGCTTCCCTGGGGCGGCGAACACCGGGGAGCTGTTTTTT.

This chain joins TRBV30 and TRBJ2-7; 15 bases align to TRBD2. The J segment lost 2 bases and the V segment lost 1 base, leaving 3 bases of the junction unmatched. Germline assignment: CDR1 GTSNPN and CDR2 SVGIG (reference sequence). The CDR3 sequence is 16 residues long. The CDR3 loop is CAWSEGLAGGAYEQYF. The CDR3 bases are TGTGCCTGGAGTGAGGGACTAGCGGGGGGAGCCTACGAGCAGTACTTC.

The J gene is TRBJ2-3, the V gene TRBV29-1; 7 bases line up with TRBD2. This CDR3 is built from 12 residues. Germline-derived CDR1 and CDR2 are SQVTM and ANQGSEA. J lost 5 bases, V lost 6 bases, and 5 bases had no gene match. The CDR3 DNA sequence: TGCAGCGTGGGAGGGGTCCAAGATACGCAGTATTTT. Translated: CSVGGVQDTQYF.

The chain has TRBV5-1 and TRBJ1-4, with a tentative D call TRBD1 (6 bases). CDR1 is SGHRS and CDR2 is YFSETQ in the germline V gene. This CDR3 is 15 amino acids long. Between the trimmed V and J ends, which lost 3 bases and 7 bases, there was a span of 16 bases. CDR3 sequence reads: CASSSAGDPIEKLFF. For the CDR3, the DNA is TGCGCCAGCAGCTCAGCAGGGGACCCTATTGAAAAACTGTTTTTT.

This chain connects TRBV19 to TRBJ2-3; 11 nucleotides agree with TRBD2. V was pared by 3 bases and J by 0 bases, with 5 bases of the junction left unmatched. This CDR3 spans 17 amino acids. Per the germline V gene, CDR1 is LNHDA and CDR2 is SQIVND (reference sequence). CDR3 sequence: CASSIGTSGISTDTQYF. CDR3 nucleotide sequence: TGTGCCAGTAGTATTGGGACTAGCGGTATAAGCACAGATACGCAGTATTTT.

The gene calls are TRBV6-6 and TRBJ2-2; D may be TRBD2 (7 bases). CDR1 and CDR2 (germline): MNHNY, SVGAGI (reference sequence). The CDR3 is 15 amino acids. The V end lost 2 bases, the J end lost 4 bases, and 11 bases lay between the germline ends. The CDR3 reads CASSYGGGLTGELFF. As DNA, the CDR3 is TGTGCCAGCAGTTACGGCGGGGGCCTCACCGGGGAGCTGTTTTTT.

The V and J genes are TRBV7-6 and TRBJ1-4; TRBD1 is a possible D gene (5 bases). The germline V gene has CDR1 SGHVS and CDR2 FNYEAQ. This CDR3 region has 14 residues. Trimming pared 4 bases from V and 8 bases from J, leaving 14 bases between. CDR3 loop: CASSSRWEGEKLFF. CDR3 bases: TGTGCCAGCAGCTCGAGATGGGAGGGGGAAAAACTGTTTTTT. The variable domain in full, with the rest retrieved from reference TRBV7-6 and TRBJ1-4, is GAGVSQSPRYKVTKRGQDVALRCDPISGHVSLYWYRQALGQGPEFLTYFNYEAQQDKSGLPNDRFSAERPEGSISTLTIQRTEQRDSAMYRCASSSRWEGEKLFFGSGTQLSVL.

The chain employs TRBV3-1 (or the pseudogene TRBV3-2) and TRBJ2-5; 7 bases line up with TRBD2. The V gene end was trimmed by 6 bases and the J gene end by 2 bases; junction bases not matched to a gene: 3. The CDR3 covers 13 residues. CDR1 is LGHDT and CDR2 is YNNKEL in the germline V gene (reference sequence). CDR3 in amino acids: CASRELAQETQYF. In DNA form, the CDR3 reads TGTGCCAGCAGGGAACTAGCGCAAGAGACCCAGTACTTC.

The chain is built from TRBV18 and TRBJ2-1; D may be TRBD1 (5 bases). From germline, CDR1 is KGHSH and CDR2 LQKENI. This CDR3 contains 14 residues. Trimming cost V 5 bases and J 10 bases, with 18 bases left between them. This CDR3 is CASSYTTATTEQFF. The DNA of the CDR3 is TGTGCCAGCTCATATACGACAGCCACCACCGAGCAGTTCTTC.

J is TRBJ1-5 and V is TRBV2; the D is unclear. In germline, CDR1 is SNHLY, CDR2 FYNNEI. With 1 base removed from V and 5 bases from J, the gap between germline ends came to 9 bases. The CDR3 has 14 amino acids. The DNA of the CDR3 is TGTGCCAGCAGTGAAGGGGCATTTTATCAGCCCCAGCATTTT. Its translation is CASSEGAFYQPQHF.

This sequence joins TRBV7-2 and TRBJ2-7, with D possibly being TRBD2 (5 bases). The CDR3 consists of 14 residues. Trimming stripped 2 bases from V and 1 base from J, with 9 bases between. Germline CDR1 SGHTA, CDR2 FQGNSA. CDR3 in DNA: TGTGCCAGCAGCTTATATGGGGAGTCCTACGAGCAGTACTTC. It specifies CASSLYGESYEQYF. Together with reference TRBV7-2 and TRBJ2-7, the CDR3 gives the full variable domain: GAGVSQSPSNKVTEKGKDVELRCDPISGHTALYWYRQSLGQGLEFLIYFQGNSAPDKSGLPSDRFSAERTGGSVSTLTIQRTQQEDSAVYLCASSLYGESYEQYFGPGTRLTVT.

The rearrangement joins TRBV2 to TRBJ1-1, with D perhaps TRBD1 (5 bases). The germline V gene encodes CDR1 SNHLY and CDR2 FYNNEI. Deletions cut 10 bases from V and 3 bases from J, with 15 bases between. This CDR3 spans 13 amino acids. Here the CDR3 reads CATAQEMDTEAFF. CDR3 nucleotides: TGTGCCACCGCACAGGAAATGGACACTGAAGCTTTCTTT.

The chain recombines TRBV19 with TRBJ1-1; 10 bases are shared with TRBD1. CDR1 and CDR2 from the germline V gene are LNHDA and SQIVND (reference sequence). The CDR3 covers 17 residues. Trimming at V came to 4 bases and at J to 4 bases, leaving 12 bases not matched to a gene. CDR3 residues: CASSKTGGAAVGTEAFF. Written as DNA, the CDR3 is TGTGCCAGTAGTAAGACAGGGGGCGCGGCGGTTGGCACTGAAGCTTTCTTT. Based on the CDR3 plus reference TRBV19 and TRBJ1-1, the full variable domain is DGGITQSPKYLFRKEGQNVTLSCEQNLNHDAMYWYRQDPGQGLRLIYYSQIVNDFQKGDIAEGYSVSREKKESFPLTVTSAQKNPTAFYLCASSKTGGAAVGTEAFFGQGTRLTVV.

The CDR3 reads CSRTVLGGYTF. CDR3 nucleotide sequence: TGCAGTAGGACAGTGCTCGGAGGCTACACCTTC. V usage is TRBV20-1 and J usage is TRBJ1-2; D possibly corresponds to TRBD1 (6 bases). The V end was cut by 8 bases, the J end by 8 bases, with 15 bases between. The CDR3 spans 11 residues. Germline V gene data show CDR1 as DFQATT and CDR2 as SNEGSKA (reference sequence).

The chain links TRBV27 to TRBJ1-5; the D is unclear. V was shortened by 0 bases and J by 0 bases, with 6 bases between the two germline ends. The germline gives CDR1 MNHEY, CDR2 SMNVEV (reference sequence). The CDR3 is 15 amino acids. The CDR3: CASSLSRYSNQPQHF. As DNA, the CDR3 is TGTGCCAGCAGTTTATCCCGGTATAGCAATCAGCCCCAGCATTTT.

J is TRBJ2-7 and V is TRBV27; possibly TRBD2 for D (7 bases). The length of the CDR3 is 14 residues. Germline CDR1 is MNHEY and CDR2 is SMNVEV (reference sequence). V was cut by 6 bases and J by 6 bases, with 18 bases left in between. CDR3 nucleotides: TGTGCCAGCAGCCCTGCCTCGAGGGGGGGCGAGCAGTACTTC. As protein: CASSPASRGGEQYF.

V is TRBV5-1 and J is TRBJ1-2; the match to TRBD1 covers 8 bases. The CDR3 totals 14 residues. V was clipped by 1 base and J by 6 bases; unmatched bases: 5. In germline, CDR1 is SGHRS, CDR2 YFSETQ. Written as DNA, the CDR3 is TGCGCCAGCAGCTTGACAGGGGGGGAGGATGGCTACACCTTC. Amino acid sequence: CASSLTGGEDGYTF. Based on the CDR3 plus reference TRBV5-1 and TRBJ1-2, the full variable domain is KAGVTQTPRYLIKTRGQQVTLSCSPISGHRSVSWYQQTPGQGLQFLFEYFSETQRNKGNFPGRFSGRQFSNSRSEMNVSTLELGDSALYLCASSLTGGEDGYTFGSGTRLTVV.

The gene calls are TRBV7-9 and TRBJ1-2, with D perhaps TRBD1 (6 bases). CDR1 and CDR2 (germline): SEHNR, FQNEAQ (reference sequence). The V end lost 2 bases, the J end lost 5 bases, and 6 bases lay between the germline ends. CDR3 length equals 12 residues. The CDR3 nucleotides are TGTGCCAGCAGCTTAACAGGGTATGGCTACACCTTC. Protein: CASSLTGYGYTF.

This clone was seen more than once but under ten times. The chain carries TRBV10-1 and TRBJ1-1; unclear D gene. V was cut by 4 bases and J by 2 bases, with 5 bases left in between. Germline V gives CDR1 WNHNN, CDR2 SYGVQD (reference sequence). This CDR3 region has 12 residues. DNA for the CDR3: TGCGCCAGCAGTGGCAGAAACACTGAAGCTTTCTTT. Translating gives CASSGRNTEAFF.

The chain recombines TRBV5-4 with TRBJ2-5; tentatively, D is TRBD2 (6 bases). The V and J ends lost 0 bases and 5 bases respectively, with 14 bases between them. The CDR3 contains 15 residues. Germline V lookup: CDR1 SGHNT, CDR2 YYREEE (reference sequence). This CDR3 is CASSLEAGTWETQYF. DNA for the CDR3: TGTGCCAGCAGCTTGGAAGCCGGGACTTGGGAGACCCAGTACTTC.

The chain uses TRBV5-1 and TRBJ1-2; no reliable D call. Germline V gives CDR1 SGHRS, CDR2 YFSETQ. V was trimmed by 0 bases and J by 3 bases, leaving 18 bases between them. This CDR3 has 17 amino acids. The CDR3 loop is CASSLDPPSRAYYGYTF. The CDR3 DNA follows: TGCGCCAGCAGCTTGGACCCACCTTCGAGGGCTTACTATGGCTACACCTTC.

The V and J genes are TRBV29-1 and TRBJ2-1; 8 bases map to TRBD1. Looked up from germline, CDR1 is SQVTM and CDR2 is ANQGSEA. This CDR3 comprises 15 residues. Trimming took 7 bases from V and 2 from J; bases not matched to a gene: 10. In DNA form, the CDR3 reads TGCAGCGCGGTCGGAGGACAGGGAACCTACAATGAGCAGTTCTTC. This codes for CSAVGGQGTYNEQFF.

The chain is built from TRBV2 and TRBJ1-4; D call uncertain. V was trimmed by 3 bases and J by 2 bases, leaving 10 bases between them. CDR1 and CDR2 from the germline V gene are SNHLY and FYNNEI. The length of the CDR3 is 15 residues. CDR3 nucleotides: TGTGCCAGCAGTGACCGGGGTTTTACTAATGAAAAACTGTTTTTT. Translated, it gives CASSDRGFTNEKLFF.

This sequence joins TRBV6-2 or TRBV6-3 and TRBJ2-1, with 11 bases lining up with TRBD2. CDR1 is MNHEY and CDR2 is SVGEGT in the germline V gene. The J segment lost 2 bases and the V segment lost 6 bases, leaving 9 bases of the junction unmatched. The CDR3 is 17 amino acids. The CDR3 DNA reads TGTGCCAGCAGCCCCTATAGCGGGGGGGCCCCCTACAATGAGCAGTTCTTC. Protein: CASSPYSGGAPYNEQFF.